This TCR beta chain was recovered during a study of blood T cell repertoires in COVID-19. Study-wide context: Some COVID-19 samples were acute and others convalescent; all came from the United States, Italy and Spain. T cells, B-cell-depleted T cells, or PBMCs provided the cDNA or gDNA that served as material.

Authors' data handling: Quantification of nucleated cells was approximated via reference gene primer amplification. Here immunoSEQ multiplex PCR was the method, and the copy in TCRdb shows in-frame clones only, minus some. The V and J calls and clone size were taken over from that table, and D and trimming were inferred from the DNA. Among approximately 71,000 clones listed, roughly 82% were seen once. V lost 5 bases to trimming and J lost 4 bases, with 12 bases between them. Germline V gene sequence: CDR1 SGHAT, CDR2 FQNNGV. The CDR3 covers 13 residues. Sequencing used peripheral blood. The TCR was taken from a woman of 80 years or more with acute or convalescent COVID-19. This chain connects TRBV11-2 to TRBJ2-7, with a weak D call TRBD2 (6 bases). The CDR3 DNA reads as TGTGCCAGCAGCCCGGGACTTGGATACGAGCAGTACTTC. Protein sequence: CASSPGLGYEQYF.